This T cell receptor beta chain is drawn from a study of OX40 agonist ivuxolimab in advanced cancers. The overall study: Therapy given before enrollment (anti-PD-1, anti-PD-L1 or anti-CTLA-4) was allowed, and 40% to 45% had some.

Sampling times: baseline, cycle 4 day 1, cycle 7 day 1. As for this clone: Other DNA sequences in this sample translate to the same CDR3.

V lost 4 bases, J lost 4 bases, and 8 bases stayed unmatched. CDR1 and CDR2 from the germline V gene are SGHTA and FQGNSA. The CDR3 covers 15 residues. TCRdb keeps only in-frame clones here, not all; method: immunoSEQ multiplex PCR. Of 75,000 to 100,000 clones in the sample, roughly 80% were seen once. This sequence was found in an adult with an advanced solid tumor such as melanoma, head and neck, liver or kidney cancer. The rearrangement joins TRBV7-2 to TRBJ2-7, with TRBD1 matching 9 bases. This material consisted of CD4+ or CD8+ T cells sorted from blood, taken in a trial of the OX40 agonist ivuxolimab. In DNA, the CDR3 is TGTGCCAGCAGCTCGGCTCCGGGACAGGGTTACGAGCAGTACTTC. It translates to CASSSAPGQGYEQYF. Complete variable domain (other parts from reference TRBV7-2 and TRBJ2-7): GAGVSQSPSNKVTEKGKDVELRCDPISGHTALYWYRQSLGQGLEFLIYFQGNSAPDKSGLPSDRFSAERTGGSVSTLTIQRTQQEDSAVYLCASSSAPGQGYEQYFGPGTRLTVT.